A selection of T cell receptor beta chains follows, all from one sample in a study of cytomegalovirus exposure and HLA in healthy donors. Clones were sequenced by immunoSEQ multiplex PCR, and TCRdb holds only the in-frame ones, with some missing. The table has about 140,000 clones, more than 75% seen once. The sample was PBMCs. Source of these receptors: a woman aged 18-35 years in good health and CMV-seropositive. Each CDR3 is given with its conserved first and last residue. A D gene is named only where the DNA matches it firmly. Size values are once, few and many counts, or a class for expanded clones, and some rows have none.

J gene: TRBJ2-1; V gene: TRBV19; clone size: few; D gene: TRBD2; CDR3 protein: CASSISSGGVHEQFF; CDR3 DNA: TGTGCCAGTAGTATTTCCAGCGGGGGTGTCCATGAGCAGTTCTTC
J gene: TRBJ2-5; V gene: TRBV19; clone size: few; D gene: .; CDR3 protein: CASSGGAPPQETQYF; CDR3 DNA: TGTGCCAGTAGTGGTGGGGCACCCCCTCAAGAGACCCAGTACTTC
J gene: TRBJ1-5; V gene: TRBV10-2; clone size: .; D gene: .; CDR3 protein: CASSSLLNNQPQHF; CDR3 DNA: TGCGCCAGCAGTTCCCTCCTAAACAATCAGCCCCAGCATTTT
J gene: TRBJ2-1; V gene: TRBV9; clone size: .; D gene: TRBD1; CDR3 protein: CASGQGFIDEQFF; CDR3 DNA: TGTGCCAGCGGACAGGGCTTTATTGATGAGCAGTTCTTC
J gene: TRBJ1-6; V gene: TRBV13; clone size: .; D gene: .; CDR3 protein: CASSLETVSPLHF; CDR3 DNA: TGTGCCAGCAGCTTAGAGACAGTTTCACCCCTCCACTTT
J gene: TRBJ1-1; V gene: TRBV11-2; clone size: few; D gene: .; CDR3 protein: CASSLGEVNTEAFF; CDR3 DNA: TGTGCCAGCAGCTTAGGGGAGGTGAACACTGAAGCTTTCTTT
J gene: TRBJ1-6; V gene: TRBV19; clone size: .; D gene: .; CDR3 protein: CASSMEPDGSPLHF; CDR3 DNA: TGTGCCAGTAGTATGGAACCTGACGGGTCACCCCTCCACTTT
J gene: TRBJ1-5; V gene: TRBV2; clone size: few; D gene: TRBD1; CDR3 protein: CASSAELTGGNQPQHF; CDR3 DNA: TGTGCCAGCAGTGCCGAACTGACAGGGGGGAATCAGCCCCAGCATTTT
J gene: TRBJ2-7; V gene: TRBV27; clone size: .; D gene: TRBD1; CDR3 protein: CASSLNPRDRVRYEQYF; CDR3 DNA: TGTGCCAGCAGTTTAAACCCCCGGGACAGGGTGAGGTACGAGCAGTACTTC
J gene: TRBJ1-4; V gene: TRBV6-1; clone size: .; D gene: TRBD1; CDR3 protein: CASRLQGNEKLFF; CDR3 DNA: TGTGCCAGCAGGCTACAGGGGAATGAAAAACTGTTTTTT
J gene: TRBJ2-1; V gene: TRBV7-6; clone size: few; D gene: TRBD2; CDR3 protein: CASSQSGGFYNEQFF; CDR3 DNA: TGTGCCAGCAGCCAAAGCGGGGGGTTTTACAATGAGCAGTTCTTC
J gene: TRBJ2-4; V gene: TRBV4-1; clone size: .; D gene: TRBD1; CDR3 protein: CASSQVGHQGASKNIQYF; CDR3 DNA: TGCGCCAGCAGCCAAGTAGGCCACCAGGGGGCTAGCAAAAACATTCAGTACTTC
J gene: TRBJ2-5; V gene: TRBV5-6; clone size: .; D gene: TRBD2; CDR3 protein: CASSFRGGKETQYF; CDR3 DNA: TGTGCCAGCAGCTTCCGGGGGGGCAAGGAGACCCAGTACTTC
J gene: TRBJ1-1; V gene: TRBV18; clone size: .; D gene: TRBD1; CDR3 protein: CASSSRDRGQNTEAFF; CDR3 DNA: TGTGCCAGCTCATCCCGGGACAGGGGCCAGAACACTGAAGCTTTCTTT
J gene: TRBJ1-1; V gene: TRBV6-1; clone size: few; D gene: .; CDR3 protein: CASTAGSGEAFF; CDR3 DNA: TGTGCCAGCACAGCAGGGTCTGGTGAAGCTTTCTTT
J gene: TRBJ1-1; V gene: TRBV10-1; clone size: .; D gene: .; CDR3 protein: CASRGQTDTEAFF; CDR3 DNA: TGCGCCAGCAGAGGACAGACGGACACTGAAGCTTTCTTT
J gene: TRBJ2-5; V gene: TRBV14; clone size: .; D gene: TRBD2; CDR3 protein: CASSRTSGGFQETQYF; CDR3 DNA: TGTGCCAGCAGCCGGACAAGCGGGGGCTTCCAAGAGACCCAGTACTTC
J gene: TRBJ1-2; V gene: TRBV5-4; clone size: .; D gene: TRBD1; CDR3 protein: CASSPTGDQGYGYTF; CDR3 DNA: TGTGCCAGCAGTCCTACAGGGGATCAGGGCTATGGCTACACCTTC
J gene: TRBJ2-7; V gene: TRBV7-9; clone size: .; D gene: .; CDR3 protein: CSSTDPLGGQGNYEQYF; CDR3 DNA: TGTTCCAGCACTGACCCGTTGGGGGGGCAGGGGAATTACGAGCAGTACTTC
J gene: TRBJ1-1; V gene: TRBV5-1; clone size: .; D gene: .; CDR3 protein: CASCMPGANTEAFF; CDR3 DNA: TGCGCCAGCTGCATGCCAGGGGCGAACACTGAAGCTTTCTTT
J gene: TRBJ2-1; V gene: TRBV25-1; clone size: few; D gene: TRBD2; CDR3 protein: CASSEPGLAYEQFF; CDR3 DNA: TGTGCCAGCAGTGAACCGGGACTAGCCTATGAGCAGTTCTTC
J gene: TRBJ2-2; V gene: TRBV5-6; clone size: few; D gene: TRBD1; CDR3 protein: CASSLVSDRGSTGELFF; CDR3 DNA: TGTGCCAGCAGCTTGGTATCGGACAGGGGTAGCACCGGGGAGCTGTTTTTT
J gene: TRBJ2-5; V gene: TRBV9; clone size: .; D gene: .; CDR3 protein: CASSVGGGGETQYF; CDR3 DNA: TGTGCCAGCAGCGTAGGGGGAGGTGGAGAGACCCAGTACTTC
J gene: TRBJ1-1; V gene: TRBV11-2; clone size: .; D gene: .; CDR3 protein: CASSLGSGNTEAFF; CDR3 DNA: TGTGCCAGCAGCTTAGGCTCGGGTAACACTGAAGCTTTCTTT
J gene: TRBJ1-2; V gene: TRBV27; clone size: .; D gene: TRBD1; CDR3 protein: CASSLSLTGSSGYTF; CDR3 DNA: TGTGCCAGCAGTTTATCCCTGACAGGGAGCTCTGGCTACACCTTC
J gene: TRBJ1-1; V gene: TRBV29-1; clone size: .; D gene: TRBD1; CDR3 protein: CSVEPRGPLNTEAFF; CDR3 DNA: TGCAGCGTTGAGCCCAGGGGGCCTCTGAACACTGAAGCTTTCTTT
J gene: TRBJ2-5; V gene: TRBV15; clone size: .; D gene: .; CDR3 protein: CATTAGAVPEETQYF; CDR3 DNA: TGTGCCACCACCGCGGGGGCGGTGCCCGAAGAGACCCAGTACTTC
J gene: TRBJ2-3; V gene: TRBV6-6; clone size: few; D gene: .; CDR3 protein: CASSSRADTQYF; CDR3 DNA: TGTGCCAGCAGCTCCCGTGCGGATACGCAGTATTTT
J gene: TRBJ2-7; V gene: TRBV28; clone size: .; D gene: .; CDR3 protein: CASSLTARDEQYF; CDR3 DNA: TGTGCCAGCAGTCTGACAGCAAGGGACGAGCAGTACTTC